The subject of this entry is one TCR beta chain. These data belong to a study of blood T cell repertoires in COVID-19. Study-wide background: Spain, Italy and the United States supplied samples that represented acute and convalescent COVID-19. The cDNA or gDNA used as material had been derived from T cells, B-cell-depleted T cells, or PBMCs.

With V trimmed by 6 bases and J by 6 bases, 13 bases remained unmatched. The CDR3 extends over 15 amino acids. Germline CDR1 SGHVS, CDR2 FQNEAQ. Enrolled through a virtual design, the participants were between roughly 18 and 100 years of age and came from about two dozen US areas. Sequenced by immunoSEQ multiplex PCR; TCRdb stores in-frame clones only, minus some. The sample includes roughly 400,000 clones, approximately 90% of them seen just once. The material sequenced was PBMCs or T cells enriched from blood (not recorded which). This TCR was recovered from a woman under 30 who had been exposed to COVID-19. V is TRBV7-8 and J is TRBJ2-7, with 8 positions matching TRBD1. The CDR3 DNA reads TGTGCCAGCAGACCAAGAGGGACAGGACCCTCCGAGCAGTACTTC. Translation gives CASRPRGTGPSEQYF.